The 10 T cell receptor beta chains presented below share a single source sample, sequenced in a study of T cells in Graves' hyperthyroidism and ophthalmopathy. What was amplified from RNA transcripts were TCR beta CDR3 regions. The study used the HTBI primer set for a first-round RT-PCR of the TCR CDR3. TCRdb re-derived calls from the multiplex PCR reads in MiXCR, one entry per CDR3 protein. The sample includes approximately 510,000 distinct CDR3 sequences, more than 20% of them seen just once. Sequenced input: blood. The receptors derive from a man aged 18 to 35 with Graves' hyperthyroidism.

This clonotype has ten or more counts. The CDR3 spells CASSPSGGYEQYF. CDR3 bases: TGTGCCAGCAGCCCTAGCGGGGGGTACGAGCAGTACTTC. The V and J genes are TRBV11-2 and TRBJ2-7; 11 bases match TRBD2. There are 13 residues in the CDR3. Per germline, CDR1 SGHAT and CDR2 FQNNGV. Unmatched junction bases numbered 1, after V lost 5 bases and J lost 4 bases.

This clonotype has a count of ten or more. This sequence joins TRBV24-1 and TRBJ1-1; D not certain. V shed 4 bases and J shed 4 bases, with 9 bases lying between them. There are 13 residues in the CDR3. The germline V gene has CDR1 KGHDR and CDR2 SFDVKD. CDR3 protein: CATSETAGTEAFF. DNA of the CDR3: TGTGCCACCAGTGAAACAGCCGGCACTGAAGCTTTCTTT.

This clonotype was counted ten times or more. V and J are TRBV12-5 and TRBJ1-1; D may be TRBD1 (5 bases). In germline, CDR1 is LGHNT, CDR2 FRNRAP. Trimming removed 7 bases at V and 4 bases at J, with 13 bases between. The CDR3 loop spans 13 amino acids. DNA for the CDR3: TGTGCTAGTGCCAGGGTTGCGGGCACTGAAGCTTTCTTT. Translation gives CASARVAGTEAFF.

This chain's CDR3 is CASSGTPAETQYF. CDR3 DNA sequence: TGTGCCAGCTCCGGGACCCCAGCCGAGACCCAGTACTTC. This sequence joins TRBV2 and TRBJ2-5; D could derive from TRBD1 or TRBD2 (5 bases each). The germline CDR1 and CDR2 sequences are SNHLY and FYNNEI. The CDR3 is 13 residues long. Trimming removed 8 bases at V and 5 bases at J, with 15 bases between. The full variable domain, in which reference TRBV2 and TRBJ2-5 provide the parts outside the CDR3, is EPEVTQTPSHQVTQMGQEVILRCVPISNHLYFYWYRQILGQKVEFLVSFYNNEISEKSEIFDDQFSVERPDGSNFTLKIRSTKLEDSAMYFCASSGTPAETQYFGPGTRLLVL.

The V gene is TRBV27, the J gene TRBJ2-7, with 7 nucleotides matching TRBD1. CDR1 and CDR2 (germline): MNHEY, SMNVEV (reference sequence). The CDR3 covers 12 residues. The trim removed 8 bases at V and 4 bases at J, leaving 5 bases unmatched. In DNA, the CDR3 is TGTGCCAGCTCAAGGGGGCAATACGAGCAGTACTTC. It codes for CASSRGQYEQYF.

This clonotype was counted a few times. One end of the junction does not line up with germline, which may come from a read error. The chain links TRBV5-1 to TRBJ1-3; D is undetermined. This CDR3 spans 13 amino acids. Germline values: CDR1 SGHRS, CDR2 YFSETQ. The CDR3 region has the DNA TGCGCCAGCAGCTTGGAGGGTGGAAACGCCATATATTTT. The encoded protein is CASSLEGGNAIYF.

This clonotype was counted many times. This chain joins TRBV2 and TRBJ2-7, with TRBD2 matching 8 bases. The ends lost 4 bases at V and 2 bases at J; junction bases unmatched: 7. Looked up from germline, CDR1 is SNHLY and CDR2 is FYNNEI. This CDR3 region has 15 residues. The CDR3 is CASSVYAGGTYEQYF. In nucleotides, the CDR3 is TGTGCCAGCAGTGTGTATGCGGGGGGAACCTACGAGCAGTACTTC. Full variable domain (remainder filled in from reference TRBV2 and TRBJ2-7): EPEVTQTPSHQVTQMGQEVILRCVPISNHLYFYWYRQILGQKVEFLVSFYNNEISEKSEIFDDQFSVERPDGSNFTLKIRSTKLEDSAMYFCASSVYAGGTYEQYFGPGTRLTVT.

The genes are TRBV6-1 and TRBJ1-1, with D possibly TRBD1 on 5 matching bases. This CDR3 spans 19 amino acids. V lost 1 base and J 0 bases, leaving 21 bases between the germline ends. Germline values: CDR1 MNHNS, CDR2 SASEGT. The CDR3 region is CASSEVSTWDVNMNTEAFF. The CDR3 DNA reads TGTGCCAGCAGTGAAGTTAGTACCTGGGACGTAAATATGAACACTGAAGCTTTCTTT.

In this sample, this clonotype turned up many times. The rearrangement uses TRBV19 and TRBJ1-5; D remains ambiguous. V was clipped by 7 bases and J by 1 base, with 14 bases between them. Germline CDR1 LNHDA, CDR2 SQIVND (reference sequence). The CDR3 totals 15 residues. CDR3 protein: CASTTLAWSNQPQHF. In DNA, the CDR3 is TGTGCCAGTACCACCCTGGCCTGGAGCAATCAGCCCCAGCATTTT.

The table lists this clonotype with a few counts. This chain uses TRBV7-9 with TRBJ1-1; D gene unclear. The CDR3 length is 12 residues. The ends were cut back, 4 bases at V and 7 bases at J, with 10 bases in the middle. Per the germline V gene, CDR1 is SEHNR and CDR2 is FQNEAQ (reference sequence). The CDR3, as DNA: TGTGCCAGCAGCTCACTGGGTTATGAAGCTTTCTTT. It translates to CASSSLGYEAFF.